The clone carrying this T cell receptor (beta chain) has more than one count but fewer than ten. Its specificity is unknown. Using a J-beta primer mix together with a sample-barcoded 5' primer, a second PCR was run for about 6 to 11 cycles. Any given sample supplied a minimum of 3 million CDR3-containing paired-end reads. TCRdb itself ran the 5' RACE reads through MiXCR, one entry per CDR3 protein. The sample consists of over a million distinct CDR3 sequences, roughly 45% of them appearing once. The J segment lost 5 bases and the V segment lost 7 bases, leaving 8 bases of the junction unmatched. The CDR3 has 15 amino acids. Germline V gene data show CDR1 as DFQATT and CDR2 as SNEGSKA (reference sequence). This entry belongs to a study of blood T cells in healthy people across ages. Whole-study findings and limits: Because sorting was not performed, PBMCs prevented conclusive naive versus antigen-experienced comparison.

V is TRBV20-1 and J is TRBJ2-1; 13 nucleotides match TRBD2. The sequencing sample was made of blood. The TCR originated in a woman younger than 30 in good health. The DNA of the CDR3 is TGCAGTGTTATTCCGGGACTAGCGGGAAACAATGAGCAGTTCTTC. This gives the protein CSVIPGLAGNNEQFF.